This TCR beta chain appears in the sequencing data of a study of cytomegalovirus exposure and HLA in healthy donors. Notes on the study in general: The presence/absence work took it that sequencing depth was about the same across donors. A previous analysis found most TCR beta V segments productive roughly 87% or roughly 30% of the time.

The CDR3 is 14 residues long. V was cut by 7 bases and J by 4 bases, with 16 bases left in between. Germline CDR1 reads MNHEY; CDR2 reads SVGAGI. The PCR employed 60 Vbeta primers together with 13 Jbeta primers. Only in-frame clones appear in the TCRdb table, and some are missing; sequencing was by immunoSEQ multiplex PCR. The sample has 250,000 or so clones, around 85% seen once. This clone was picked up a small number of times. Its antigen is still unknown. The V call is TRBV6-5, the J call TRBJ1-1; maybe TRBD1 (5 bases). Sequencing used PBMCs. This TCR was sampled from a human donor in good health. Here the CDR3 DNA reads TGTGCCAGCACCGCGGGGGGTCGGGGCACTGAAGCTTTCTTT. It codes for CASTAGGRGTEAFF.